This entry is about one TCR beta chain. This entry is derived from a study of T cell responses to AZD1222 COVID-19 vaccine. Germline CDR1 SGHTA, CDR2 FQGNSA. Deletions cut 3 bases from V and 2 bases from J, with 11 bases between. CDR3 length equals 15 residues. Sequenced by immunoSEQ multiplex PCR; TCRdb stores in-frame clones only, minus some. Here the sample spans approximately 150,000 clones, approximately 90% being singletons. The sample was peripheral blood, taken 28 days after the second AZD1222 dose. The receptor's source is an adult who received the AZD1222 COVID-19 vaccine. The chain uses TRBV7-2 and TRBJ2-4, with D unresolved. As DNA, the CDR3 is TGTACCAGCAGCTTCCCCTTGGGGACCAAAAACATTCAGTACTTC. This codes for CTSSFPLGTKNIQYF.